Below, 18 T cell receptor beta chains from the same sample are listed, as sequenced in a study of Ad26.COV2.S vaccination and SARS-CoV-2 variants. The treatment is: some 19 received Ad26.COV2.S at low or high dose, single or two shots; several received placebo; per-sample allocation not given. The investigators took samples on day 63 after the first vaccine or placebo injection. Profiled with immunoSEQ multiplex PCR; TCRdb holds only in-frame clones, not every one. Of about 400,000 clones listed, about 90% are singletons. Here the sequenced sample was peripheral blood, taken in a trial of Ad26.COV2.S vaccine versus placebo. Source of these receptors: a person between 18 and 59 years old who received the Ad26.COV2.S COVID-19 vaccine or a placebo.

Regarding this clone: Other DNA sequences in this sample translate to the same CDR3. The chain recombines TRBV15 with TRBJ1-1; D is undetermined. CDR1 is LNHNV, CDR2 YYDKDF, per germline (reference sequence). This CDR3 comprises 13 residues. Trimming removed 0 bases at V and 1 base at J, with 3 bases between. CDR3 coding DNA: TGTGCCACCAGCAGAGATAGGAACACTGAAGCTTTCTTT. It encodes CATSRDRNTEAFF.

The rearrangement links TRBV6-5 to TRBJ1-4; 7 bases agree with TRBD1. Germline CDR1 reads MNHEY; CDR2 reads SVGAGI. There are 14 residues in the CDR3. J lost 4 bases, V lost 4 bases, and 3 bases had no gene match. CDR3 region: CASSSTGNNEKLFF. Written as DNA, the CDR3 is TGTGCCAGCAGTTCGACAGGGAATAATGAAAAACTGTTTTTT.

V gene TRBV6-5 combines with J gene TRBJ2-7, with TRBD2 as a possible D gene (6 bases). In germline, CDR1 is MNHEY, CDR2 SVGAGI. V gave up 6 bases and J gave up 2 bases, with 11 bases separating them. This CDR3 region has 13 residues. CDR3 DNA: TGTGCCAGCAGCGGGGGAGGAACCTACGAGCAGTACTTC. This sequence encodes CASSGGGTYEQYF.

The V call is TRBV28, the J call TRBJ1-3, with D possibly TRBD1 on 6 matching bases. Germline V gene sequence: CDR1 MDHEN, CDR2 SYDVKM. The CDR3 extends over 16 amino acids. Trimming cost V 5 bases and J 1 base, with 15 bases left between them. CDR3: CASSPSGTGSGNTIYF. CDR3 nucleotides: TGTGCCAGCAGTCCTAGTGGAACAGGGTCTGGAAACACCATATATTTT.

V gene TRBV10-1 combines with J gene TRBJ2-7, with 10 bases aligning to TRBD1. The CDR3 totals 16 residues. V dropped 0 bases and J dropped 5; count of bases not matched to a gene: 7. Germline V gene data show CDR1 as WNHNN and CDR2 as SYGVQD (reference sequence). The DNA for the CDR3 is TGCGCCAGCAGTGAGTCGGGGACAGGGGCCAAGAACGAGCAGTACTTC. This gives the protein CASSESGTGAKNEQYF.

This chain joins TRBV28 and TRBJ1-3, with D unclear. Germline CDR1 reads MDHEN; CDR2 reads SYDVKM. This CDR3 has 17 amino acids. Trimming stripped 2 bases from V and 2 bases from J, with 16 bases between. CDR3 sequence (DNA): TGTGCCAGCAGTTTAGCGTACAGCCGAGAAGCTGGAAACACCATATATTTT. Protein sequence: CASSLAYSREAGNTIYF.

The chain has TRBV5-4 and TRBJ2-7; 12 bases are a match to TRBD2. V trimming: 4 bases; J trimming: 9 bases; junction bases outside the gene matches: 8. The CDR3 contains 14 residues. Looked up from germline, CDR1 is SGHNT and CDR2 is YYREEE (reference sequence). CDR3 amino acids: CASSLALAGGPQYF. As DNA, the CDR3 is TGTGCCAGCAGCCTGGCGCTAGCGGGGGGGCCGCAGTACTTC.

This clone has only one observation. The chain carries TRBV9 and TRBJ2-1; 10 bases match TRBD2. The germline V gene encodes CDR1 SGDLS and CDR2 YYNGEE. The CDR3 has 17 residues. The V gene end was trimmed by 3 bases and the J gene end by 3 bases; junction bases not matched to a gene: 9. Here the CDR3 reads CASSGEPGTSVYNEQFF. CDR3 bases: TGTGCCAGCAGCGGTGAGCCCGGGACTAGCGTCTACAATGAGCAGTTCTTC.

The rearrangement uses TRBV7-9 and TRBJ2-2, with 13 bases aligning to TRBD2. CDR3 size: 19 residues. Germline assignment: CDR1 SEHNR and CDR2 FQNEAQ (reference sequence). V gave up 6 bases and J gave up 0 bases; unmatched junction bases: 10. CDR3 DNA sequence: TGTGCCAGCAGTGCTAGGACTAGCGGGGGTGGATCGAACACCGGGGAGCTGTTTTTT. Translation gives CASSARTSGGGSNTGELFF.

The CDR3 DNA reads TGTGCCAGCAAATGGACCTCAGATACGCAGTATTTT. It is translated as CASKWTSDTQYF. V gene TRBV5-8 combines with J gene TRBJ2-3; the D is unclear. CDR3 length: 12 residues. Germline lookup yields CDR1 SGHTS and CDR2 YDEGEE. With 6 bases removed from V and 4 bases from J, the gap between germline ends came to 9 bases.

V and J are TRBV5-6 and TRBJ2-7, with 9 bases identical to TRBD1. Trimming removed 4 bases from V and 4 bases from J; junction bases left unmatched: 3. Germline CDR1 is SGHDT and CDR2 is YYEEEE. The length of the CDR3 is 13 residues. The CDR3 bases are TGTGCCAGCAGCGGGACAGGGCGGTACGAGCAGTACTTC. This sequence encodes CASSGTGRYEQYF.

The CDR3 DNA reads as TGTGCCAGCAGCCAAATGGGGAAGGGGCAGTCCTACGAGCAGTACTTC. It specifies CASSQMGKGQSYEQYF. The rearrangement uses TRBV14 and TRBJ2-7; TRBD1 might be the D (5 bases). Trimming stripped 2 bases from V and 1 base from J, with 15 bases between. Germline loops: CDR1 SGHDN, CDR2 FVKESK. The CDR3 extends over 16 amino acids.

The genes are TRBV5-1 and TRBJ2-2; D gene unclear. The germline CDR1 and CDR2 sequences are SGHRS and YFSETQ. This CDR3 contains 13 residues. Trimming left V 4 bases short and J 5 bases short, with 9 bases between. CDR3 bases: TGCGCCAGCAGCCCCGGCGATACCGGGGAGCTGTTTTTT. Its protein is CASSPGDTGELFF.

In its sample, this clone was seen a few times. The V call is TRBV7-9, the J call TRBJ1-3; 7 bases agree with TRBD1. There are 14 residues in the CDR3. The ends lost 7 bases at V and 7 bases at J; junction bases unmatched: 10. Germline V gene lookup returns CDR1 SEHNR and CDR2 FQNEAQ (reference sequence). CDR3 coding DNA: TGTGCCAGCACCCTGGGAGGGGGCATGAACACCATATATTTT. Translated, it gives CASTLGGGMNTIYF.

The V call is TRBV5-4, the J call TRBJ2-5; 10 positions agree with TRBD1. V gave up 2 bases and J gave up 5 bases; unmatched junction bases: 6. CDR1 and CDR2 (germline): SGHNT, YYREEE (reference sequence). The CDR3 extends over 15 amino acids. CDR3 coding DNA: TGTGCCAGCAGCTTCGACAGGGGGCTTGTTGAGACCCAGTACTTC. Translating it yields CASSFDRGLVETQYF.

The chain employs TRBV9 and TRBJ2-3; the match to TRBD1 covers 9 bases. The CDR3 contains 13 residues. Germline assignment: CDR1 SGDLS and CDR2 YYNGEE. V dropped 3 bases and J dropped 7; count of bases not matched to a gene: 3. CDR3 bases: TGTGCCAGCAGCGGAGACAGGGGGTATACGCAGTATTTT. It translates to CASSGDRGYTQYF. The entire variable domain, with the rest obtained from reference TRBV9 and TRBJ2-3, is as follows: DSGVTQTPKHLITATGQRVTLRCSPRSGDLSVYWYQQSLDQGLQFLIQYYNGEERAKGNILERFSAQQFPDLHSELNLSSLELGDSALYFCASSGDRGYTQYFGPGTRLTVL.

This clone was recorded once. This chain uses TRBV9 with TRBJ1-5; D unresolved. The CDR3 loop spans 14 amino acids. V was cut by 3 bases and J by 0 bases, with 7 bases left in between. Per germline, CDR1 SGDLS and CDR2 YYNGEE. DNA of the CDR3: TGTGCCAGCAGCGCCGGGCTTAGCAATCAGCCCCAGCATTTT. This translates into CASSAGLSNQPQHF. The whole variable domain, remainder taken from reference TRBV9 and TRBJ1-5, is DSGVTQTPKHLITATGQRVTLRCSPRSGDLSVYWYQQSLDQGLQFLIQYYNGEERAKGNILERFSAQQFPDLHSELNLSSLELGDSALYFCASSAGLSNQPQHFGDGTRLSIL.

The chain links TRBV3-1 (or the pseudogene TRBV3-2) to TRBJ2-1; TRBD2 might be the D (5 bases). The CDR3 is 17 residues long. V lost 0 bases and J 9 bases, leaving 21 bases between the germline ends. CDR1 is LGHDT and CDR2 is YNNKEL in the germline V gene (reference sequence). Written as DNA, the CDR3 is TGTGCCAGCAGCCAAGACTTACGGCCCGGGAAGGGTGGTGAGCAGTTCTTC. It is translated as CASSQDLRPGKGGEQFF.